A single sample gave rise to the 27 T cell receptor beta chains below, sequenced in a study of T cells after yellow fever vaccination. MiXCR, applied by TCRdb to the 5' RACE reads, yields one record per CDR3 protein. This sample has approximately 120,000 distinct CDR3 sequences, with under 8% found just once. Sequencing was performed on CD4+ T cells sorted from PBMCs, taken more than 8 days after the first yellow fever vaccination. All receptors derive from a man younger than 30 who received the YFV17D yellow fever vaccine.

This clonotype was counted at least ten times. This chain uses TRBV4-2 with TRBJ2-7, with 8 positions matching TRBD1. This CDR3 comprises 14 residues. J lost 2 bases, V lost 6 bases, and 6 bases had no gene match. CDR1 is LGHNA and CDR2 is YNFKEQ in the germline V gene. CDR3: CASSSGTGPYEQYF. CDR3 DNA: TGTGCCAGCAGTTCCGGGACAGGACCCTACGAGCAGTACTTC.

At least ten counts were recorded for this clonotype. CDR3 residues: CASSLLQVNYGYTF. The CDR3 DNA reads TGTGCCAGCAGCCTGCTACAGGTTAACTATGGCTACACCTTC. The rearrangement joins TRBV3-1 to TRBJ1-2; D is possibly TRBD1 (5 bases). Germline values: CDR1 LGHDT, CDR2 YNNKEL (reference sequence). The germline V and J ends were trimmed by 4 bases and 1 base, with 10 bases remaining between them. This CDR3 is 14 amino acids long.

This clonotype was seen at least ten times. This chain links TRBV2 with TRBJ2-3; a possible D gene is TRBD1 (5 bases). CDR1 is SNHLY, CDR2 FYNNEI, per germline. Trimming shortened V by 8 bases and J by 4 bases, and 16 bases separated the two germline ends. The CDR3 has 14 amino acids. The CDR3 DNA follows: TGTGCCAGCGCCGGATCGATAGGGGCAGATACGCAGTATTTT. It translates to CASAGSIGADTQYF.

About this clonotype itself: One base away lies a much larger clone, so this may be a sequencing read error. J is TRBJ2-5 and V is TRBV11-3; 8 nucleotides agree with TRBD2. The CDR3 has 14 amino acids. Per the germline V gene, CDR1 is SGHNT and CDR2 is YENEEA. In nucleotides, the CDR3 is TGTGCCAGCAGCGCAAACGGGGGGGGAGAGATCCAGTACTTC. It codes for CASSANGGGEIQYF.

The V gene is TRBV20-1, the J gene TRBJ2-3; a weak D match, TRBD1 (5 bases). Germline assignment: CDR1 DFQATT and CDR2 SNEGSKA (reference sequence). V was clipped by 6 bases and J by 0 bases, with 7 bases between them. The CDR3 is 12 amino acids. Here the CDR3 DNA reads TGCAGTGCCCGACAGAGCACAGATACGCAGTATTTT. Translating it yields CSARQSTDTQYF.

This clonotype has at least ten counts. Written as DNA, the CDR3 is TGTGCCAGCAGACTCACAGGAAGCTCCTACAATGAGCAGTTCTTC. Amino acid sequence: CASRLTGSSYNEQFF. The V gene is TRBV7-8, the J gene TRBJ2-1, with a weak D call TRBD1 (5 bases). Germline assignment: CDR1 SGHVS and CDR2 FQNEAQ. This CDR3 contains 15 residues. Between the trimmed V and J ends, which lost 6 bases and 0 bases, there was a span of 12 bases. Complete variable domain (other parts from reference TRBV7-8 and TRBJ2-1): GAGVSQSPRYKVAKRGQDVALRCDPISGHVSLFWYQQALGQGPEFLTYFQNEAQLDKSGLPSDRFFAERPEGSVSTLKIQRTQQEDSAVYLCASRLTGSSYNEQFFGPGTRLTVL.

This clonotype was recorded many times. The V gene is TRBV12-3 or TRBV12-4, the J gene TRBJ1-2; D ambiguous. The V end was cut by 3 bases, the J end by 7 bases, with 12 bases between. The CDR3 has 13 residues. In DNA form, the CDR3 reads TGTGCCAGCAGTTTTGGCTTGGCTGGTGGCTACACCTTC. This sequence encodes CASSFGLAGGYTF.

In this sample, this clonotype turned up a few times. The chain joins TRBV7-2 to TRBJ2-7, with TRBD2 as a possible D gene (6 bases). The CDR3 loop spans 17 amino acids. The ends were cut back, 1 base at V and 0 bases at J, with 16 bases in the middle. Germline V gene data show CDR1 as SGHTA and CDR2 as FQGNSA. This CDR3 is CASSLGVAGWSSYEQYV. The CDR3 region has the DNA TGTGCCAGCAGCTTAGGGGTCGCGGGGTGGAGCTCCTACGAGCAGTACGTC.

This clonotype was seen repeatedly, ten times or more. The chain joins TRBV5-1 to TRBJ1-1; no clear D gene. This CDR3 spans 13 amino acids. Per the germline V gene, CDR1 is SGHRS and CDR2 is YFSETQ. Trimming shortened V by 1 base and J by 3 bases, and 7 bases separated the two germline ends. CDR3 sequence: CASSLRRDTEAFF. DNA of the CDR3: TGCGCCAGCAGCTTGAGGCGGGACACTGAAGCTTTCTTT.

The rearrangement joins TRBV6-5 to TRBJ1-3; a weak D match, TRBD1 (6 bases). V shed 0 bases and J shed 4 bases, with 16 bases lying between them. CDR3 size: 17 residues. CDR1 MNHEY and CDR2 SVGAGI come from the germline V gene. CDR3 protein: CASSYSSGARVGNTIYF. In DNA form, the CDR3 reads TGTGCCAGCAGTTACTCGTCGGGGGCGCGAGTCGGAAACACCATATATTTT.

This clonotype was counted ten times or more. The chain is built from TRBV4-3 and TRBJ2-4, with a tentative D call TRBD2 (5 bases). Germline V gives CDR1 LGHNA, CDR2 YSLEER. Trimming cost V 4 bases and J 0 bases, with 19 bases left between them. The CDR3 consists of 18 residues. In DNA form, the CDR3 reads TGCGCCAGCAGCCCTTACGCCCGTGGTGCGGGAGCCAAAAACATTCAGTACTTC. Residues: CASSPYARGAGAKNIQYF.

This clonotype was counted between two and nine times. CDR3 nucleotide sequence: TGTGCCAGCAGACCCACAGGGGGAGGTGGCTACACCTTC. Its protein is CASRPTGGGGYTF. The chain is built from TRBV12-3 or TRBV12-4 and TRBJ1-2; 8 bases are a match to TRBD1. V lost 6 bases to trimming and J lost 7 bases; unmatched junction nucleotides: 7. This CDR3 comprises 13 residues.

This sequence joins TRBV7-2 and TRBJ1-6, with TRBD1 matching 7 bases. Losses at the gene ends were 0 bases for V and 5 bases for J; bases not matched to a gene: 4. Per germline, CDR1 SGHTA and CDR2 FQGNSA. The CDR3 contains 16 residues. For the CDR3, the DNA is TGTGCCAGCAGCTTAGCTGCACAGGGGAATAATTCACCCCTCCACTTT. It translates to CASSLAAQGNNSPLHF.

This clonotype was seen at least ten times. The rearrangement links TRBV28 to TRBJ2-5, with D possibly called TRBD1 or TRBD2 (5 bases each). The CDR3 length is 10 residues. The ends were cut back, 8 bases at V and 4 bases at J, with 5 bases in the middle. Germline V CDR1 and CDR2: MDHEN, SYDVKM. In DNA, the CDR3 is TGTGCCAGCGGGGGAGAGACCCAGTACTTC. It is translated as CASGGETQYF.

This clonotype came up many times. The chain joins TRBV11-2 to TRBJ2-3, with D possibly matching TRBD2 (5 bases). This CDR3 region has 13 residues. CDR1 and CDR2 from the germline V gene are SGHAT and FQNNGV. Trimming took off 4 bases at V and 2 bases at J, with 7 bases between the two ends. The CDR3 here is CASSYDYTDTQYF. CDR3 DNA: TGTGCCAGCAGCTACGACTACACAGATACGCAGTATTTT.

CDR3 coding DNA: TGTGCCAGCAGCTTAGGCTCAGTGAACACTGAAGCTTTCTTT. Translating it yields CASSLGSVNTEAFF. The V call is TRBV7-2, the J call TRBJ1-1; D remains unclear. This CDR3 is 14 amino acids long. The germline V and J ends were trimmed by 1 base and 0 bases, with 6 bases remaining between them. Germline CDR1 is SGHTA and CDR2 is FQGNSA. The full variable domain, its missing parts supplied by reference TRBV7-2 and TRBJ1-1, is GAGVSQSPSNKVTEKGKDVELRCDPISGHTALYWYRQSLGQGLEFLIYFQGNSAPDKSGLPSDRFSAERTGGSVSTLTIQRTQQEDSAVYLCASSLGSVNTEAFFGQGTRLTVV.

This clonotype was recorded at least ten times. CDR3 in amino acids: CSAPRELNTEAFF. The CDR3 nucleotides are TGCAGTGCTCCACGGGAGCTGAACACTGAAGCTTTCTTT. The chain employs TRBV20-1 and TRBJ1-1; D is undetermined. The V end was cut by 5 bases, the J end by 0 bases, with 10 bases between. This CDR3 region has 13 residues. In germline, CDR1 is DFQATT, CDR2 SNEGSKA (reference sequence).

This clonotype was counted many times. This rearrangement joins TRBV5-1 to TRBJ2-7, with D perhaps given as TRBD1 or TRBD2 (8 bases each). V lost 4 bases and J lost 4, with 27 bases in between. The CDR3 has 18 amino acids. The V gene's germline CDR1 is SGHRS and CDR2 YFSETQ. CDR3 nucleotides: TGCGCCAGCAGCCCGGTGGGGACAGGAGGACTAGCCGTATACGAGCAGTACTTC. It specifies CASSPVGTGGLAVYEQYF.

This clonotype was seen at least ten times. The V call is TRBV10-2, the J call TRBJ1-5; D is uncertain. The CDR3 has 14 residues. Germline V gives CDR1 WSHSY, CDR2 SAAADI. Trimming shortened V by 4 bases and J by 4 bases, and 11 bases separated the two germline ends. The CDR3 sequence is CASSGNSLNQPQHF. CDR3 DNA: TGCGCCAGCAGTGGAAACAGTTTGAATCAGCCCCAGCATTTT.

There are many counts of this clonotype. The chain couples TRBV7-2 to TRBJ2-7; D not certain. CDR1 and CDR2 from the germline V gene are SGHTA and FQGNSA. The CDR3 is 15 residues long. V lost 1 base and J 5 bases, leaving 15 bases between the germline ends. The CDR3 bases are TGTGCCAGCAGCTTAGGGGGAACGAATCTCCACGAGCAGTACTTC. It encodes CASSLGGTNLHEQYF.

This clonotype was seen at least ten times. The chain recombines TRBV9 with TRBJ1-2; D not certain. The CDR3 runs to 13 residues. V shed 0 bases and J shed 2 bases, with 5 bases lying between them. Germline V gene data show CDR1 as SGDLS and CDR2 as YYNGEE. The DNA for the CDR3 is TGTGCCAGCAGCGTAGACACGAACTATGGCTACACCTTC. The encoded protein is CASSVDTNYGYTF.

This clonotype was seen many times. J is TRBJ2-3 and V is TRBV20-1; no clear D. The V gene's germline CDR1 is DFQATT and CDR2 SNEGSKA (reference sequence). The CDR3 length is 13 residues. V was clipped by 3 bases and J by 1 base, with 8 bases between them. CDR3 in DNA: TGCAGTGCTAGTCCGGACGGCACAGATACGCAGTATTTT. This sequence encodes CSASPDGTDTQYF.

The table lists this clonotype with many counts. The rearrangement uses TRBV27 and TRBJ2-1; 8 bases agree with TRBD2. V dropped 7 bases and J dropped 3; count of bases not matched to a gene: 8. The CDR3 runs to 15 residues. Germline CDR1 MNHEY, CDR2 SMNVEV (reference sequence). For the CDR3, the DNA is TGTGCCAGCACCAGACTAGCGCAATTCTACAATGAGCAGTTCTTC. It specifies CASTRLAQFYNEQFF.

This clonotype showed up many times. The V call is TRBV10-3, the J call TRBJ2-2; D gene ambiguous. The CDR3 is made up of 15 amino acids. Between the trimmed V and J ends, which lost 3 bases and 3 bases, there was a span of 11 bases. Germline V gene data show CDR1 as ENHRY and CDR2 as SYGVKD. CDR3: CAISDANRYTGELFF. The CDR3 coding sequence is TGTGCCATCAGTGATGCTAACAGATACACCGGGGAGCTGTTTTTT.

There are many counts of this clonotype. The CDR3, as DNA: TGCGCCAGCAGCCCCGGGCCTACAGAGACCCAGTACTTC. Protein sequence: CASSPGPTETQYF. This chain links TRBV5-1 with TRBJ2-5; D is unresolved. This CDR3 has 13 residues. The V and J ends lost 4 bases and 4 bases respectively, with 11 bases between them. The V gene's germline CDR1 is SGHRS and CDR2 YFSETQ.

This clonotype occurred many times. J is TRBJ1-5 and V is TRBV20-1; D might be TRBD1 (5 bases). Trimming removed 0 bases at V and 6 bases at J, with 15 bases between. CDR1 and CDR2 (germline): DFQATT, SNEGSKA (reference sequence). CDR3 length: 15 residues. The chain's CDR3 is CSAREGPPEGQPQHF. CDR3 coding DNA: TGCAGTGCTAGAGAGGGACCCCCCGAGGGTCAGCCCCAGCATTTT.

The chain carries TRBV11-2 and TRBJ1-1; 7 nucleotides match TRBD1. V gave up 4 bases and J gave up 6 bases; unmatched junction bases: 8. Germline V CDR1 and CDR2: SGHAT, FQNNGV. CDR3 length: 14 amino acids. The CDR3 protein is CASSYHCDRAEAFF. CDR3 sequence (DNA): TGTGCCAGCAGCTATCACTGTGACAGGGCTGAAGCTTTCTTT. Full variable domain (outside the CDR3, taken from reference TRBV11-2 and TRBJ1-1): EAGVAQSPRYKIIEKRQSVAFWCNPISGHATLYWYQQILGQGPKLLIQFQNNGVVDDSQLPKDRFSAERLKGVDSTLKIQPAKLEDSAVYLCASSYHCDRAEAFFGQGTRLTVV.